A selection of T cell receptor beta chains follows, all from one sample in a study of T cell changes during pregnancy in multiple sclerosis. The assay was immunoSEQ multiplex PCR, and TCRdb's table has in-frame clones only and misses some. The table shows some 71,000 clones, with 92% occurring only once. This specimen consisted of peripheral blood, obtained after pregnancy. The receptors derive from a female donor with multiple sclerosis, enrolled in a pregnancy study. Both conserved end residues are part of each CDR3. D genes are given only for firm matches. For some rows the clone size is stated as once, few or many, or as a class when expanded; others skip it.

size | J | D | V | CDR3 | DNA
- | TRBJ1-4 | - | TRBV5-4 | CASSRAGTTNEKLFF | TGTGCCAGCAGTCGCGCCGGGACAACTAATGAAAAACTGTTTTTT
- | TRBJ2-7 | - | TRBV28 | CASSLFNGAYEQYF | TGTGCCAGCAGTTTATTTAACGGAGCCTACGAGCAGTACTTC
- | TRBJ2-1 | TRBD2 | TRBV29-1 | CSVGLAGPYNEQFF | TGCAGCGTGGGACTAGCGGGCCCCTACAATGAGCAGTTCTTC
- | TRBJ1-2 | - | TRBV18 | CASSPPFAGSGYGYTF | TGTGCCAGCTCACCACCATTTGCAGGGTCTGGCTATGGCTACACCTTC
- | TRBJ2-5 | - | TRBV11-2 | CASSFVLAQETQYF | TGTGCCAGCAGCTTCGTACTTGCCCAAGAGACCCAGTACTTC
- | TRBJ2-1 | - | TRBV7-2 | CASRDTTISYNEQFF | TGTGCCAGCAGAGACACGACTATCTCCTACAATGAGCAGTTCTTC
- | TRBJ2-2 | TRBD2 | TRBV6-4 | CASATSGSTGELFF | TGTGCCAGCGCGACTAGCGGGAGCACCGGGGAGCTGTTTTTT
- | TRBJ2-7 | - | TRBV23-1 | CASSHRRWGHYEQYF | TGCGCCAGCAGTCACCGGAGGTGGGGACACTACGAGCAGTACTTC
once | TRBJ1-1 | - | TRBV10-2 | CASSDSRDTEAFF | TGCGCCAGCAGTGATAGTCGGGACACTGAAGCTTTCTTT
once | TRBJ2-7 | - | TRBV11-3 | CASSLSGDHYEQYF | TGTGCCAGCAGCTTATCTGGAGACCACTACGAGCAGTACTTC
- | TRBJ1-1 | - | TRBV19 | CASSKGRSDTEAFF | TGTGCCAGTAGTAAGGGGCGTTCGGACACTGAAGCTTTCTTT
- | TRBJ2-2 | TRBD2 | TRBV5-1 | CASSRSSGRAAGELFF | TGCGCCAGCAGCCGATCTAGCGGGAGGGCCGCCGGGGAGCTGTTTTTT
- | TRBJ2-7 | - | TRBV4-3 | CASSQGEGHLWEQYF | TGCGCCAGCAGCCAAGGGGAGGGACACCTTTGGGAGCAGTACTTC
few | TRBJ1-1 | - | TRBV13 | CASSLERGTEAFF | TGTGCCAGCAGCTTAGAAAGGGGGACTGAAGCTTTCTTT
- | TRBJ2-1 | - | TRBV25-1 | CASRTIGGVGNEQFF | TGTGCCAGCAGGACAATAGGGGGGGTAGGCAATGAGCAGTTCTTC
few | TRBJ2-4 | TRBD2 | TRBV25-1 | CASSDGTSGEAYIQYF | TGTGCCAGCAGTGACGGGACTAGCGGGGAAGCGTACATTCAGTACTTC
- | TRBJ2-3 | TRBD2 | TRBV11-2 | CASSRIKGTSGVTDTQYF | TGTGCCAGCAGCCGGATCAAGGGGACTAGCGGCGTCACAGATACGCAGTATTTT
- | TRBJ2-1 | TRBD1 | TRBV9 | CASSIGTGSYNEQFF | TGTGCCAGCAGCATTGGGACAGGGTCCTACAATGAGCAGTTCTTC
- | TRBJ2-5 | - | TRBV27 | CASSSIVSQGLGETQYF | TGTGCCAGCAGTTCGATCGTGAGTCAGGGGTTGGGAGAGACCCAGTACTTC
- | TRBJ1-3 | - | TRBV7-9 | CASSLVADTLTGNTIYF | TGTGCCAGCAGCTTAGTGGCAGACACTCTCACGGGAAACACCATATATTTT
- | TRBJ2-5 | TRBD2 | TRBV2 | CASSDDGTSGIETQYF | TGTGCCAGCAGTGACGACGGGACTAGCGGGATAGAGACCCAGTACTTC
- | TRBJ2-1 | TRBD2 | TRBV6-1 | CASSGSGTSVNEQFF | TGTGCCAGCAGTGGCTCGGGGACTAGCGTTAATGAGCAGTTCTTC
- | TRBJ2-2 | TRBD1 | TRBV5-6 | CASSFRTGTGELFF | TGTGCCAGCAGCTTCCGGACAGGGACGGGGGAGCTGTTTTTT
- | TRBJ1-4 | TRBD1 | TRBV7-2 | CASSHGTGYEKLFF | TGTGCCAGCAGCCACGGGACAGGTTATGAAAAACTGTTTTTT
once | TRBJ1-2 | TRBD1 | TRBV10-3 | CAITIKQGANYGYTF | TGTGCCATCACAATAAAGCAGGGGGCAAACTATGGCTACACCTTC
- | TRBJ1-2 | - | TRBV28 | CASSLQGGIWYGYTF | TGTGCCAGCAGTCTTCAGGGAGGGATATGGTATGGCTACACCTTC
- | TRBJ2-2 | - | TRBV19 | CASIAATGELFF | TGTGCCAGTATTGCGGCAACCGGGGAGCTGTTTTTT
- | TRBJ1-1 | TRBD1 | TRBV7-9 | CASSPQTGMNTEAFF | TGTGCCAGCAGCCCACAGACAGGGATGAACACTGAAGCTTTCTTT
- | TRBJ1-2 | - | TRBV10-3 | CAISEVQDNYGYTF | TGTGCCATCAGTGAGGTACAGGATAACTATGGCTACACCTTC
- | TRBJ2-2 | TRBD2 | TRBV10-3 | CAISRISGTNTGELFF | TGTGCCATCAGCCGCATCAGCGGGACGAACACCGGGGAGCTGTTTTTT
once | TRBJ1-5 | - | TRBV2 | CASSKTGYNQPQHF | TGTGCCAGCAGTAAGACAGGATACAATCAGCCCCAGCATTTT
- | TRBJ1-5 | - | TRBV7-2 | CASSLGGWQPQHF | TGTGCCAGCAGCTTAGGAGGGTGGCAGCCCCAGCATTTT
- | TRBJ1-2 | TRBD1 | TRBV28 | CASSLPGTGGYGYTF | TGTGCCAGCAGTTTGCCCGGGACAGGGGGGTATGGCTACACCTTC
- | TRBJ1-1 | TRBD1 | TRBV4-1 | CASSQEGGLNTEAFF | TGCGCCAGCAGCCAAGAAGGGGGCCTGAACACTGAAGCTTTCTTT
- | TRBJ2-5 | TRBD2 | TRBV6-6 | CASSPGTRRETQYF | TGTGCCAGCAGTCCCGGGACTAGAAGGGAGACCCAGTACTTC
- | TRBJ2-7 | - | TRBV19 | CASSGQSRYEQYF | TGTGCCAGTAGCGGACAGTCAAGGTACGAGCAGTACTTC
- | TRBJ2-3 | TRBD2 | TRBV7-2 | CASSLKAGVADTQYF | TGTGCCAGCAGCTTAAAAGCGGGAGTGGCAGATACGCAGTATTTT
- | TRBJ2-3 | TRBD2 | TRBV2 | CASRNSLAAGGSTDTQYF | TGTGCCAGCAGGAATTCGTTGGCGGCGGGAGGGAGCACAGATACGCAGTATTTT
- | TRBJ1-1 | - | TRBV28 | CASSFQRGMNTEAFF | TGTGCCAGCAGTTTTCAGCGGGGCATGAACACTGAAGCTTTCTTT
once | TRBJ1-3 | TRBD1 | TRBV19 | CASRGQGPGNTIYF | TGTGCCAGTAGGGGACAGGGCCCTGGAAACACCATATATTTT
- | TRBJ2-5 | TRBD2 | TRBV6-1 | CASSELAGGPETQYF | TGTGCCAGCAGTGAACTAGCGGGAGGGCCAGAGACCCAGTACTTC
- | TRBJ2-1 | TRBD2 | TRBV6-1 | CASSRTSGDYNEQFF | TGTGCCAGCAGTCGGACTAGCGGGGACTACAATGAGCAGTTCTTC
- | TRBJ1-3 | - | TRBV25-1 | CASSEPGDPSGNTIYF | TGTGCCAGCAGTGAACCTGGAGACCCCTCTGGAAACACCATATATTTT
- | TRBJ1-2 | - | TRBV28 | CASSLFAYRGNYGYTF | TGTGCCAGCAGTTTATTCGCCTATCGGGGTAACTATGGCTACACCTTC
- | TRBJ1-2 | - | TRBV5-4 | CASSLSRGVYGYTF | TGTGCCAGCAGCTTGAGCCGGGGAGTCTATGGCTACACCTTC
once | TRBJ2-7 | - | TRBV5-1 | CASSLVGRPYEQYF | TGCGCCAGCAGCTTGGTTGGCCGTCCCTACGAGCAGTACTTC
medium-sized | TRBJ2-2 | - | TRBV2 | CASSGQGRNTGELFF | TGTGCCAGCAGCGGCCAGGGAAGGAACACCGGGGAGCTGTTTTTT
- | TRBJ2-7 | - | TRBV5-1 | CASTPGGSDYEQYF | TGCGCCAGCACCCCTGGGGGGTCGGACTACGAGCAGTACTTC
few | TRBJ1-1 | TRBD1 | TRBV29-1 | CSVRQGDMNTEAFF | TGCAGCGTCCGACAGGGGGATATGAACACTGAAGCTTTCTTT
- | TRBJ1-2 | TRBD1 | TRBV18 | CASSPGQGAPGYTF | TGTGCCAGCTCCCCGGGACAGGGGGCGCCCGGCTACACCTTC
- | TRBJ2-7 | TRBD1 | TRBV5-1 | CASSLNAGTGDGEQYF | TGCGCCAGCAGCTTGAACGCCGGGACAGGGGATGGGGAGCAGTACTTC
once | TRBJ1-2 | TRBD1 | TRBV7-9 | CASDTGGAGGYTF | TGTGCCAGCGATACAGGGGGCGCTGGGGGCTACACCTTC
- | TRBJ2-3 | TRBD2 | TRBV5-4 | CASSLVAGGPDTQYF | TGTGCCAGCAGCTTGGTTGCGGGAGGGCCAGATACGCAGTATTTT
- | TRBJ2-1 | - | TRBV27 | CASSWSQGNEQFF | TGTGCCAGCAGTTGGTCACAGGGTAATGAGCAGTTCTTC
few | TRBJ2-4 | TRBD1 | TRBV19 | CATTRTGSANIQYF | TGTGCCACAACGAGGACAGGGTCGGCAAACATTCAGTACTTC